These T cell receptor beta chains were read from a single sample in a study of T cells in Graves' hyperthyroidism and ophthalmopathy. Using its own MiXCR run on the multiplex PCR reads, TCRdb lists one record per CDR3 protein. Of over 450,000 distinct CDR3 sequences in the sample, roughly an eighth are singletons; the top ten hold over 15%. The source material was blood. These receptors came from a woman under 30 with Graves' hyperthyroidism. Both conserved end residues are part of each CDR3. A D gene is named only where the DNA matches it firmly. Rows may omit the clone size; those that give it use once, few, many or a size class.

J,size,D,V,CDR3,DNA
TRBJ2-7,many,TRBD2,TRBV5-1,CASSLGLAASYEQYF,TGCGCCAGCAGCTTGGGACTAGCGGCCTCCTACGAGCAGTACTTC
TRBJ2-1,many,TRBD2,TRBV19,CASSKPSGSHPSSYNEQFF,TGTGCCAGTAGTAAACCTAGCGGGAGCCACCCCAGCTCCTACAATGAGCAGTTCTTC
TRBJ1-4,many,TRBD1,TRBV6-1,CASSGIRGLREKLFF,TGTGCCAGCAGTGGGATCAGGGGGTTACGAGAAAAACTGTTTTTT
TRBJ2-5,many,.,TRBV7-2,CASSLFRETQYF,TGTGCCAGCAGTCTTTTTAGGGAGACCCAGTACTTC
TRBJ2-3,many,TRBD2,TRBV6-1,CASTNGLAGGDSTDTQYF,TGTGCCAGCACCAATGGACTAGCGGGAGGGGATAGCACAGATACGCAGTATTTT
TRBJ2-2,many,.,TRBV3-1,CASSPAVGRGTGELFF,TGTGCCAGCAGCCCCGCGGTGGGCCGAGGCACCGGGGAGCTGTTTTTT
TRBJ1-1,many,.,TRBV10-3,CAISGPGGNEAFF,TGTGCCATCAGTGGGCCGGGGGGAAATGAAGCTTTCTTT
TRBJ2-5,many,.,TRBV11-2,CASSQTGETQYF,TGTGCCAGCAGCCAGACGGGAGAGACCCAGTACTTC
TRBJ2-7,few,.,TRBV13,CASSITGQSNSYEQYF,TGTGCCAGCAGCATCACAGGGCAGTCAAACTCCTACGAGCAGTACTTC
TRBJ1-2,many,.,TRBV12-3/TRBV12-4,CASRPGVIYGYTF,TGTGCCAGCAGACCAGGGGTTATCTATGGCTACACCTTC
TRBJ2-3,many,TRBD2,TRBV2,CASSAMGLAGGDTQYF,TGTGCCAGCAGTGCTATGGGACTAGCGGGAGGAGATACGCAGTATTTT
TRBJ2-7,.,TRBD2,TRBV30,CAWTSGAYEQYF,TGTGCCTGGACTAGCGGGGCCTACGAGCAGTACTTC
TRBJ1-5,few,.,TRBV19,CASSMLNQPQHF,TGTGCCAGTAGTATGCTCAATCAGCCCCAGCATTTT
TRBJ1-2,.,TRBD1,TRBV19,CASSIFDRGIWGYTF,TGTGCCAGTAGTATCTTCGACAGGGGGATTTGGGGCTACACCTTC
TRBJ2-1,many,.,TRBV27,CASSPTYNEQFF,TGTGCCAGCAGTCCCACCTACAATGAGCAGTTCTTC
TRBJ2-7,.,TRBD2,TRBV9,CASSVAGLAGRYEQYF,TGTGCCAGCAGCGTAGCGGGACTAGCGGGACGCTACGAGCAGTACTTC
TRBJ2-1,.,.,TRBV7-2,CASSSFGLSAWYNEQFF,TGTGCCAGCAGCTCCTTTGGCTTAAGCGCTTGGTACAATGAGCAGTTCTTC
TRBJ2-2,many,TRBD1,TRBV12-3/TRBV12-4,CASSSGTGETGELFF,TGTGCCAGCAGTTCGGGGACAGGGGAGACCGGGGAGCTGTTTTTT
TRBJ1-1,.,.,TRBV12-5,CASVRAEHTEAFF,TGTGCTAGTGTCCGGGCCGAGCACACTGAAGCTTTCTTT
TRBJ2-2,.,.,TRBV2,CASNARRRELFF,TGTGCCAGCAACGCCCGGCGGCGGGAGCTGTTTTTT
TRBJ1-5,many,.,TRBV2,CASSEQGARNQPQHF,TGTGCCAGCAGTGAACAAGGGGCTCGCAATCAGCCCCAGCATTTT
TRBJ1-2,.,TRBD1,TRBV19,CASSIERTGGPGYTF,TGTGCCAGTAGTATTGAAAGGACAGGGGGCCCTGGCTACACCTTC
TRBJ1-6,many,.,TRBV7-2,CASSLTYSKNSPLHF,TGTGCCAGCAGCTTAACGTACAGTAAGAATTCACCCCTCCACTTT